This TCR beta chain was recovered during a study of cytomegalovirus exposure and HLA in healthy donors. Study-wide results and caveats: Later analysis identified a missense DCLRE1C variant that was linked to TCR beta V- and J-gene trimming. Later examination showed HLA-associated TCR beta chains had greater clonal expansion than equally common others. Segments of the TCR beta V type were, in most cases, productive about 90% or about 30% of the time in an earlier analysis. Beyond CMV serostatus, there was no information to go on about immune exposure.

Note on this clone: As yet, its antigen is unknown.

Primers included in the PCR were 60 Vbeta and 13 Jbeta primers. Repertoires were generated with immunoSEQ multiplex PCR, while TCRdb's copy carries only in-frame clones and drops some. The sample lists some 140,000 clones; 70% to 85% were seen once. The germline gives CDR1 MNHNY, CDR2 SVGAGI (reference sequence). Trimming took off 7 bases at V and 2 bases at J, with 9 bases between the two ends. The CDR3 covers 12 residues. Sequencing was carried out using PBMCs. This TCR was sampled from a woman aged 50 to 60 in good health and CMV-seropositive. The chain has TRBV6-6 and TRBJ2-7; D not certain. CDR3 loop: CASTTVTYEQYF. CDR3 coding DNA: TGTGCCAGCACAACAGTGACCTACGAGCAGTACTTC.